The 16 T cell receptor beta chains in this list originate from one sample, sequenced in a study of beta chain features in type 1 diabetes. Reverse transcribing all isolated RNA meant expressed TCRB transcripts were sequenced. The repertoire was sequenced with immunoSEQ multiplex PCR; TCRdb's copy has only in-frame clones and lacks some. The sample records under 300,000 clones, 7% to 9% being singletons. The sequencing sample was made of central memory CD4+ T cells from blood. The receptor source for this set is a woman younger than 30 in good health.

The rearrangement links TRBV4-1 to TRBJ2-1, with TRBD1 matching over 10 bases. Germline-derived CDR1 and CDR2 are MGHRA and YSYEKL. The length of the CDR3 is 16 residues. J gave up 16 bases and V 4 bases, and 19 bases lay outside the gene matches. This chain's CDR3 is CASSLTTTGGGKSPFF. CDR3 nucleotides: TGCGCCAGCAGCCTGACTACGACAGGGGGCGGAAAAAGCCCCTTCTTC.

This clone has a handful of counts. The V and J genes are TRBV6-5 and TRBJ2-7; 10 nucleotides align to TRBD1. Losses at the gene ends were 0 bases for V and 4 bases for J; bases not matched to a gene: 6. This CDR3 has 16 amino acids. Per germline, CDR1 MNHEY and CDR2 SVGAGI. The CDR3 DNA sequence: TGTGCCAGCAGTTACTCTCAACCGGGACAGGGGTACGAGCAGTACGTC. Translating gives CASSYSQPGQGYEQYV.

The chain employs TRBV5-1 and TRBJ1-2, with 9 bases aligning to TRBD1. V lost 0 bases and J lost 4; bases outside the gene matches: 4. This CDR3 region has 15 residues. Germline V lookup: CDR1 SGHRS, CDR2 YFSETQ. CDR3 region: CASSLGTGATYGYTF. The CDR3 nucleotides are TGCGCCAGCAGCTTGGGGACAGGGGCGACCTATGGCTACACCTTC.

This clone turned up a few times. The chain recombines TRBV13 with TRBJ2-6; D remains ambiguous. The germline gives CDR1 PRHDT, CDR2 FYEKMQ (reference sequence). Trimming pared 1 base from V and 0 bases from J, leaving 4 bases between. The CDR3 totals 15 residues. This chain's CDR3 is CASSLDVSGANVLTF. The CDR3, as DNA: TGTGCCAGCAGCTTAGATGTCTCTGGGGCCAACGTCCTGACTTTC.

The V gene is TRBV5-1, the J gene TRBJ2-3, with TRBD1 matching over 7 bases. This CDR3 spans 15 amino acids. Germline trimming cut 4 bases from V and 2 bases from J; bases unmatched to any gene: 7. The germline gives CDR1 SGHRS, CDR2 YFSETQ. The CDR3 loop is CASSRGQTTTDTQYF. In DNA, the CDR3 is TGCGCCAGCAGCCGGGGACAGACCACCACAGATACGCAGTATTTT.

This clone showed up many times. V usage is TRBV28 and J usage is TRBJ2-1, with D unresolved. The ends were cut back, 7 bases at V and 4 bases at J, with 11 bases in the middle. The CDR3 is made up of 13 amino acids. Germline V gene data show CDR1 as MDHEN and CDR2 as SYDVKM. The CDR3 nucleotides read TGTGCCAGCACCTCCATCAATTACAATGAGCAGTTCTTC. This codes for CASTSINYNEQFF.

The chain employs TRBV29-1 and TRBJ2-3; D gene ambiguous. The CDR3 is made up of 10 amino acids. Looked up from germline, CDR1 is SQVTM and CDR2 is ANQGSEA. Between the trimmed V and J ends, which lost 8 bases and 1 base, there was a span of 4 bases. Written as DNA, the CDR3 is TGCAGCTTTCGCACAGATACGCAGTATTTT. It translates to CSFRTDTQYF.

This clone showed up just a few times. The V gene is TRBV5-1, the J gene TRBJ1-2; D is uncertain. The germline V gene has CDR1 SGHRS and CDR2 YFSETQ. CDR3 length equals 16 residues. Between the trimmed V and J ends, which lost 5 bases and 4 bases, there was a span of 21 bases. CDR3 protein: CASREEEKGTGYGYTF. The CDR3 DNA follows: TGCGCCAGCAGGGAAGAAGAAAAGGGAACCGGCTATGGCTACACCTTC.

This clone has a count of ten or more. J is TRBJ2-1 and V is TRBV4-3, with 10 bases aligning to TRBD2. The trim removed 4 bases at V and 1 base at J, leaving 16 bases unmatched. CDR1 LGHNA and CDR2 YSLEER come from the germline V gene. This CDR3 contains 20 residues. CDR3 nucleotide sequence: TGCGCCAGCAGCCCCCTAGGGGCTAGCGGGAGTGCGCGGTCCTACAATGAGCAGTTCTTC. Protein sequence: CASSPLGASGSARSYNEQFF.

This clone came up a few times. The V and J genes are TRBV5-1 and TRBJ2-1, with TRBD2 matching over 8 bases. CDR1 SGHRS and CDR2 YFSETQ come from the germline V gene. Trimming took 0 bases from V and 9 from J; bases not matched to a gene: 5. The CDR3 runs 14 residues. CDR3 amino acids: CASSLVAGGGEQFF. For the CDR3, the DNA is TGCGCCAGCAGCTTGGTCGCGGGGGGAGGTGAGCAGTTCTTC.

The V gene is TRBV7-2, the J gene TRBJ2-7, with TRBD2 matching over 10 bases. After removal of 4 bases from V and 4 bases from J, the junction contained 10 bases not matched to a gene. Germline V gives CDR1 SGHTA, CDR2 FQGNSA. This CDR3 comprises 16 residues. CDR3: CASSSAASGSIYEQYF. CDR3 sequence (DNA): TGTGCCAGCAGCTCAGCCGCTAGCGGGAGTATTTACGAGCAGTACTTC. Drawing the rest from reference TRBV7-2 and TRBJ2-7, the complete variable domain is GAGVSQSPSNKVTEKGKDVELRCDPISGHTALYWYRQSLGQGLEFLIYFQGNSAPDKSGLPSDRFSAERTGGSVSTLTIQRTQQEDSAVYLCASSSAASGSIYEQYFGPGTRLTVT.

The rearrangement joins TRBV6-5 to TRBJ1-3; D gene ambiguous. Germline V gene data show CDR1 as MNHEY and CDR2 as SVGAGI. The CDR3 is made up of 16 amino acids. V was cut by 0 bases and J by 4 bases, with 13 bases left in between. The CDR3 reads CASSYSRETSGNTIYF. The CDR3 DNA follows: TGTGCCAGCAGTTACTCGAGAGAGACCTCCGGAAACACCATATATTTT.

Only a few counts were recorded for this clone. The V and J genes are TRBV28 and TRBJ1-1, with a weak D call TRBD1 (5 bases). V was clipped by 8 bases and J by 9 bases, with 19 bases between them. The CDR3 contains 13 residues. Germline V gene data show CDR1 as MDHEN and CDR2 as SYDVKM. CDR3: CASHLGHSSKAFF. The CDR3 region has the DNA TGTGCCAGCCACCTGGGGCATTCCTCCAAAGCTTTCTTT.

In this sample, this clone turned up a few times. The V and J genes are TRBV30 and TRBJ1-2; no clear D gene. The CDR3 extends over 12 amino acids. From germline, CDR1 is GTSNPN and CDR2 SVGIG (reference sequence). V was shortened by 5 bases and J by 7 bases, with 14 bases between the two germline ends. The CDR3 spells CAWGKGLGGYTF. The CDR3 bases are TGTGCCTGGGGGAAAGGACTTGGTGGCTACACCTTC.

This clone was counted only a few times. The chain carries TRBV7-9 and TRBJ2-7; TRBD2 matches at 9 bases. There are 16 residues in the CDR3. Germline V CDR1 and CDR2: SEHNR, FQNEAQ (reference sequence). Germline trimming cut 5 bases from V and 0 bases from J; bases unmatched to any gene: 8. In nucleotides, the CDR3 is TGTGCCAGCAGCCCGCTGGGGCGGGGGGGCTCCTACGAGCAGTACGTC. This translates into CASSPLGRGGSYEQYV.

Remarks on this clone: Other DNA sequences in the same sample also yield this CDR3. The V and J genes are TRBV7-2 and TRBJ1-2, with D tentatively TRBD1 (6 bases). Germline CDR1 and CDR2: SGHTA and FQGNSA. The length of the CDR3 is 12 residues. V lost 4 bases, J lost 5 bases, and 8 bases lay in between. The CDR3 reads CASSSQGYGYTF. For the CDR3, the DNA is TGTGCCAGCAGCTCGCAGGGGTATGGCTACACCTTC.